This entry features one T cell receptor (beta chain) sequence. This sample was included in a study of identical twins. Per germline, CDR1 SEHNR and CDR2 FQNEAQ (reference sequence). Germline trimming cut 1 base from V and 4 bases from J; bases unmatched to any gene: 22. The CDR3 extends over 21 amino acids. TCRdb used MiXCR to reprocess the 5' RACE reads, holding one entry per CDR3 protein. The top ten clones hold around 8.6% of a sample with 350,000 to 400,000 distinct CDR3 sequences, roughly 10% of them seen once. The receptor was derived from a woman in her fifties or sixties in good health. Specimen: naive T cells sorted from blood. The J gene is TRBJ2-5, the V gene TRBV7-9, with 9 positions matching TRBD2. CDR3 residues: CASSLDRGSSGSDRERETQYF. The CDR3 nucleotides read TGTGCCAGCAGCTTAGATCGTGGGAGTAGCGGGAGTGACCGGGAAAGAGAGACCCAGTACTTC.